The 18 T cell receptor beta chains presented below share a single source sample, sequenced in a study of regulatory T cells in long-lasting Graves disease. Time point specified: newly diagnosed GD, antithyroid drugs for less than 3 months. PBMC RNA was the source of the TCR library. Building the TCR beta libraries relied on iRepertoire HTBI primers, and CDR3 regions underwent Arm-PCR. TCRdb processed the multiplex PCR reads anew with MiXCR; each CDR3 protein has one entry. Of around 250,000 distinct CDR3 sequences listed, around 19% are singletons. A further study also used this sample, focusing on T cells in Graves' hyperthyroidism and ophthalmopathy.

The sequenced sample was peripheral blood mononuclear cells (PBMCs), obtained at new diagnosis, from a patient treated with antithyroid drugs. Receptor source: a woman in her twenties or thirties with Graves disease.

This clonotype was picked up many times. The chain combines TRBV3-1 with TRBJ2-1; the D gene is possibly TRBD1 (6 bases). The CDR3 runs 14 residues. The V gene lost 0 bases and the J gene lost 10 bases, with 13 bases spanning the gap. Germline values: CDR1 LGHDT, CDR2 YNNKEL (reference sequence). CDR3 sequence reads: CASSQDWGRREQFF. The DNA for the CDR3 is TGTGCCAGCAGCCAAGATTGGGGGCGCCGAGAGCAGTTCTTC.

On this clonotype itself: A single base is all that separates this from a far larger clone, so a read error is likely. V gene TRBV12-3 or TRBV12-4 combines with J gene TRBJ1-5; TRBD1 aligns across 8 bases. The CDR3 sequence is 14 residues long. Germline trimming cut 10 bases from V and 7 bases from J; bases unmatched to any gene: 12. CDR3 amino acids: CANTPGGAGQPQHF. The DNA for the CDR3 is TGTGCCAACACCCCAGGGGGCGCGGGGCAGCCCCAGCATTTT.

This clonotype was counted ten times or more. The chain recombines TRBV5-1 with TRBJ1-1; possibly TRBD1 for D (6 bases). The V gene lost 3 bases and the J gene lost 1 base, with 10 bases spanning the gap. This CDR3 has 14 residues. The V gene's germline CDR1 is SGHRS and CDR2 YFSETQ. The CDR3 nucleotides read TGCGCCAGCAGCTGGGGGCGGGCGAACACTGAAGCTTTCTTT. Protein product: CASSWGRANTEAFF.

This clonotype was detected many times. The chain is built from TRBV6-5 and TRBJ1-2, with TRBD1 as a possible D gene (5 bases). Trimming shortened V by 4 bases and J by 6 bases, and 15 bases separated the two germline ends. Per germline, CDR1 MNHEY and CDR2 SVGAGI. The CDR3 runs 14 residues. CDR3 DNA: TGTGCCAGCAGTTCCCAGGGTCCCCTCGATGGCTACACCTTC. This sequence encodes CASSSQGPLDGYTF.

This clonotype appeared a few times. This sequence joins TRBV28 and TRBJ1-6, with 7 bases matching TRBD1. Germline V lookup: CDR1 MDHEN, CDR2 SYDVKM. The length of the CDR3 is 16 residues. V was clipped by 2 bases and J by 4 bases; unmatched bases: 5. CDR3 loop: CASSLIVGQYNSPLHF. As DNA, the CDR3 is TGTGCCAGCAGTTTAATCGTGGGACAGTATAATTCACCCCTCCACTTT. The variable domain in full, with the rest retrieved from reference TRBV28 and TRBJ1-6, is DVKVTQSSRYLVKRTGEKVFLECVQDMDHENMFWYRQDPGLGLRLIYFSYDVKMKEKGDIPEGYSVSREKKERFSLILESASTNQTSMYLCASSLIVGQYNSPLHFGNGTRLTVT.

The sample holds many counts of this clonotype. J is TRBJ2-3 and V is TRBV3-1; possible D gene TRBD1, 6 bases. The CDR3 runs to 14 residues. Trimming pared 3 bases from V and 2 bases from J, leaving 9 bases between. CDR1 is LGHDT, CDR2 YNNKEL, per germline (reference sequence). DNA for the CDR3: TGTGCCAGCAGCCAGGGGGCAACCACAGATACGCAGTATTTT. Residues: CASSQGATTDTQYF.

This clonotype appeared many times. The chain joins TRBV12-3 or TRBV12-4 to TRBJ1-6, with D tentatively TRBD1 (6 bases). Trimming took off 6 bases at V and 6 bases at J, with 12 bases between the two ends. This CDR3 is built from 14 residues. The CDR3 loop reads CASRTGTRNSPLHF. In nucleotides, the CDR3 is TGTGCCAGCAGAACCGGGACACGTAATTCACCCCTCCACTTT.

This clonotype was counted ten times or more. The chain recombines TRBV5-1 with TRBJ2-1; either TRBD1 or TRBD2 may fit D (5 bases each). V was trimmed by 0 bases and J by 2 bases, leaving 9 bases between them. The CDR3 extends over 15 amino acids. Germline V lookup: CDR1 SGHRS, CDR2 YFSETQ. The CDR3 DNA reads TGCGCCAGCAGCTTGGGGGGGAGCACCTACAATGAGCAGTTCTTC. Translation gives CASSLGGSTYNEQFF. The whole variable domain, filled in from reference TRBV5-1 and TRBJ2-1, reads KAGVTQTPRYLIKTRGQQVTLSCSPISGHRSVSWYQQTPGQGLQFLFEYFSETQRNKGNFPGRFSGRQFSNSRSEMNVSTLELGDSALYLCASSLGGSTYNEQFFGPGTRLTVL.

This clonotype was counted only a few times. The chain has TRBV9 and TRBJ2-1; TRBD1 matches at 10 bases. CDR3 length: 16 residues. Germline CDR1 is SGDLS and CDR2 is YYNGEE. V lost 3 bases, J lost 9 bases, and 12 bases stayed unmatched. Here the CDR3 DNA reads TGTGCCAGCAGCGCCCCGGGACAGGGGAGAGAGGGTGAGCAGTTCTTC. Protein sequence: CASSAPGQGREGEQFF.

This clonotype was seen many times. The J gene is TRBJ1-1, the V gene TRBV5-1; unclear D gene. V gave up 4 bases and J gave up 1 base, with 11 bases separating them. The CDR3 is 14 amino acids. From germline, CDR1 is SGHRS and CDR2 YFSETQ. The CDR3 nucleotides read TGCGCCAGCAGCCGAACTGTCGGGAACACTGAAGCTTTCTTT. Translating it yields CASSRTVGNTEAFF.

The chain couples TRBV5-6 to TRBJ2-3; 7 bases align to TRBD2. The CDR3 loop spans 15 amino acids. V was pared by 3 bases and J by 3 bases, with 7 bases of the junction left unmatched. Germline CDR1 reads SGHDT; CDR2 reads YYEEEE. Here the CDR3 reads CASSSLAAGTDTQYF. In nucleotides, the CDR3 is TGTGCCAGCAGCTCCCTAGCGGCCGGAACAGATACGCAGTATTTT.

This clonotype was observed at least ten times. The chain couples TRBV2 to TRBJ1-6; D is ambiguous. CDR1 and CDR2 from the germline V gene are SNHLY and FYNNEI. The CDR3 contains 11 residues. Trimming took off 3 bases at V and 11 bases at J, with 5 bases between the two ends. This CDR3 is CASSEETPLHF. The CDR3 DNA reads as TGTGCCAGCAGTGAGGAGACACCCCTCCACTTT.

Of note for this clonotype: Given a much more abundant clone one base away, this may be a read error. The gene calls are TRBV5-1 and TRBJ2-7; 9 bases agree with TRBD2. From germline, CDR1 is SGHRS and CDR2 YFSETQ. The CDR3 spans 15 residues. V lost 7 bases to trimming and J lost 4 bases; unmatched junction nucleotides: 12. CDR3 in DNA: TGCGCCAGCGGCGTTGAGGGACTAGCCCGGTACGAGCAGTACTTC. This encodes CASGVEGLARYEQYF.

This clonotype was recorded many times. The V gene is TRBV10-2, the J gene TRBJ2-5; D assignment may be TRBD1 or TRBD2 (6 bases each). The V end was cut by 9 bases, the J end by 5 bases, with 16 bases between. The CDR3 sequence is 13 residues long. Per the germline V gene, CDR1 is WSHSY and CDR2 is SAAADI. CDR3 DNA sequence: TGCGCCAGTTCCGGGGGAAGGGGGGAGACCCAGTACTTC. Protein: CASSGGRGETQYF.

This clonotype came up many times. The genes are TRBV18 and TRBJ2-3; unclear D gene. Trimming pared 2 bases from V and 2 bases from J, leaving 8 bases between. This CDR3 has 14 amino acids. Germline V gene lookup returns CDR1 KGHSH and CDR2 LQKENI. CDR3 in DNA: TGTGCCAGCTCACCAGTGCCTAACACAGATACGCAGTATTTT. Its protein is CASSPVPNTDTQYF.

This clonotype has at least ten counts. The rearrangement joins TRBV20-1 to TRBJ1-3, with D tentatively TRBD1 (5 bases). Trimming left V 6 bases short and J 0 bases short, with 15 bases between. CDR1 is DFQATT and CDR2 is SNEGSKA in the germline V gene (reference sequence). The CDR3 is 15 residues long. The chain's CDR3 is CSAKTGTNSGNTIYF. The CDR3 nucleotides are TGCAGTGCAAAAACTGGGACGAACTCTGGAAACACCATATATTTT.

This clonotype has at least ten counts. The chain has TRBV2 and TRBJ2-5, with 7 bases fitting TRBD2. Germline V CDR1 and CDR2: SNHLY, FYNNEI. This CDR3 region has 12 residues. Germline trimming cut 11 bases from V and 5 bases from J; bases unmatched to any gene: 8. CDR3 in DNA: TGTGCCTGGGCGGGGGTCGAGGAGACCCAGTACTTC. It is translated as CAWAGVEETQYF.

The chain couples TRBV29-1 to TRBJ2-1; TRBD1 might be the D (6 bases). The CDR3 length is 14 residues. Trimming stripped 4 bases from V and 0 bases from J, with 10 bases between. Per germline, CDR1 SQVTM and CDR2 ANQGSEA. The CDR3 reads CSVGGPSSYNEQFF. The CDR3 bases are TGCAGCGTTGGGGGGCCCAGCTCCTACAATGAGCAGTTCTTC.